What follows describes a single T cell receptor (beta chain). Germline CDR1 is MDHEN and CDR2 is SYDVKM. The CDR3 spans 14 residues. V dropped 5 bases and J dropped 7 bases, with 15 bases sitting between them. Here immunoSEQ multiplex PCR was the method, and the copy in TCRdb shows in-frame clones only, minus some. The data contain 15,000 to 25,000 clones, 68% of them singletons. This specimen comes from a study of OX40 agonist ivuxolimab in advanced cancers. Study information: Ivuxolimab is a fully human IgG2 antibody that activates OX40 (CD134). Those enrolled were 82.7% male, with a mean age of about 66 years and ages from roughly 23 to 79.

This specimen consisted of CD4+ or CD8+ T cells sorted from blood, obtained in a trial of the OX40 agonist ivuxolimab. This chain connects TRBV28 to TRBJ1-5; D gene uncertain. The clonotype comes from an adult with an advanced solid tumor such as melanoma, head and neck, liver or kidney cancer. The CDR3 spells CASSLRVLDQPQHF. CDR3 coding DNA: TGTGCCAGCAGTCTCCGGGTTCTAGACCAGCCCCAGCATTTT.